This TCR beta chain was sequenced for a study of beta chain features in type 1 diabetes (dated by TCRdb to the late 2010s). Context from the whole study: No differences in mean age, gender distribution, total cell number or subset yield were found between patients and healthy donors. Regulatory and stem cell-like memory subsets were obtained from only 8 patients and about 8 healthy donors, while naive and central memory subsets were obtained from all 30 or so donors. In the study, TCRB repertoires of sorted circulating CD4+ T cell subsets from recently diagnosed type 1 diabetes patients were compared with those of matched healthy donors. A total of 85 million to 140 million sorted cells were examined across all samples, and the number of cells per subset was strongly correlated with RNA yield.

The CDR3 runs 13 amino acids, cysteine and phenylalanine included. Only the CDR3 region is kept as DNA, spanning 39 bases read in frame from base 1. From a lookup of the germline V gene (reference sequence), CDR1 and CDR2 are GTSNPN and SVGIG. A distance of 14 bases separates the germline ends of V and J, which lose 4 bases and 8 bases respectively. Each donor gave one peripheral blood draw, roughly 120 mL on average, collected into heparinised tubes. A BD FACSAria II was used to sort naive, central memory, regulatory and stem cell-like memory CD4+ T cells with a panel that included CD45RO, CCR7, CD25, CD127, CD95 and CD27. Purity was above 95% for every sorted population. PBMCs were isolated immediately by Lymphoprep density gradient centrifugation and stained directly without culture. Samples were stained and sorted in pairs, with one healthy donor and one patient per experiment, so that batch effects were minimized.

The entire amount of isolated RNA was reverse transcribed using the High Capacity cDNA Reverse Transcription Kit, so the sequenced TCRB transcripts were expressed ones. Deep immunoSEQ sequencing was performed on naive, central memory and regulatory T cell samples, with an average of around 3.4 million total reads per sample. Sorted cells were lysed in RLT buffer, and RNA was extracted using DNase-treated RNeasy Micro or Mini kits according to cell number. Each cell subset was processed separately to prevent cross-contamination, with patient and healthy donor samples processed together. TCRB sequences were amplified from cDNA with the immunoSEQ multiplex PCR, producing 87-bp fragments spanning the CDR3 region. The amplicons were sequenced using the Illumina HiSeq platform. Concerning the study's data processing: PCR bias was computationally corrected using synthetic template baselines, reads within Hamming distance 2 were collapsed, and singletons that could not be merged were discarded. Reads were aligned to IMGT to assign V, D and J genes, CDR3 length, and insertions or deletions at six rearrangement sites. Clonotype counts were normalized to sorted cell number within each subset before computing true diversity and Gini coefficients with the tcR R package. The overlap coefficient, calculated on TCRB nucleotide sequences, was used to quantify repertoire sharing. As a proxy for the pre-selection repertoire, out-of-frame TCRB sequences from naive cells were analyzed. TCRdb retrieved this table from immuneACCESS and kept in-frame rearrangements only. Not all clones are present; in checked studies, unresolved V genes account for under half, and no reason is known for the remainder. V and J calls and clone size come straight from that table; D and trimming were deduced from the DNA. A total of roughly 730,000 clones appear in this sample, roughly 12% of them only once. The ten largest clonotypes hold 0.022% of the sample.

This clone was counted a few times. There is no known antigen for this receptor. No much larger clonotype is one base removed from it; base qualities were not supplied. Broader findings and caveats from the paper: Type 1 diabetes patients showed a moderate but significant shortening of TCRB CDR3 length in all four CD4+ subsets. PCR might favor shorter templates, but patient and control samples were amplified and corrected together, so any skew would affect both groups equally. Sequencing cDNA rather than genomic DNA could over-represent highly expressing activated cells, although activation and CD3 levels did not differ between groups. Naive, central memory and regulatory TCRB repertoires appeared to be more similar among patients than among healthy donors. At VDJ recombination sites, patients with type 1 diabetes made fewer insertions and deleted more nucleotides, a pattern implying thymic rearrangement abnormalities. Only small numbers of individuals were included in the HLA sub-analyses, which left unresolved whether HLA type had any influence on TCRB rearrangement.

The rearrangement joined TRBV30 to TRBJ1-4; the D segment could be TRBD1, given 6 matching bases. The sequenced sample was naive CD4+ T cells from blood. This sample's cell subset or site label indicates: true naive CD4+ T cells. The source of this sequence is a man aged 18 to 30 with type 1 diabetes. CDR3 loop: CAWTAGAREKLFF. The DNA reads TGTGCCTGGACGGCAGGGGCGCGGGAAAAACTGTTTTTT.